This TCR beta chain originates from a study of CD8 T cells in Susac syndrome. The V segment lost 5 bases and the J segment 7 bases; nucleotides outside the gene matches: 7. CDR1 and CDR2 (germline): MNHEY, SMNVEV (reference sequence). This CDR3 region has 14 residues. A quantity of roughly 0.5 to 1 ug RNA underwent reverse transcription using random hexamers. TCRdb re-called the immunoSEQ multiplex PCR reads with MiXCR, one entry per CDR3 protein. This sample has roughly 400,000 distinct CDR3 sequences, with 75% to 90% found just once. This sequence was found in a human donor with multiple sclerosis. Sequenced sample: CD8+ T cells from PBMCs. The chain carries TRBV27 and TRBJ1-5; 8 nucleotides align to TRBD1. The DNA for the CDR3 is TGTGCCAGCAGTATCACAGGGGGAGGCCAGCCCCAGCATTTT. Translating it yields CASSITGGGQPQHF.